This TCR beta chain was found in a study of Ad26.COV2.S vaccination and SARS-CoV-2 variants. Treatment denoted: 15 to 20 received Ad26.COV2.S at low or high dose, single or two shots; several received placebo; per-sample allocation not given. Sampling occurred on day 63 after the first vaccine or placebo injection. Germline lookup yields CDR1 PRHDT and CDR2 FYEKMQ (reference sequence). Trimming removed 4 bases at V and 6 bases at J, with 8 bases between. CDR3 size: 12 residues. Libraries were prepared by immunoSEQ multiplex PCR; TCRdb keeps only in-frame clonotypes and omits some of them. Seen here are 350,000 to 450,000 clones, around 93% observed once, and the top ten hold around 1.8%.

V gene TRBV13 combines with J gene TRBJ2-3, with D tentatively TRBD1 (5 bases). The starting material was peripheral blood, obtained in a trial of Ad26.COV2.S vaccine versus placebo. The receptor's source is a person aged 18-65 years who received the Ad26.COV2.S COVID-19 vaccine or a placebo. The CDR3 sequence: CASSSRVDTQYF. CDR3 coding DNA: TGTGCCAGCAGCTCCAGGGTGGATACGCAGTATTTT.